These T cell receptor beta chains were read from a single sample in a study of blood T cell repertoires in COVID-19. The assay was immunoSEQ multiplex PCR, and TCRdb's table has in-frame clones only and misses some. This table holds over 130,000 clones, roughly 90% found once. The sample consisted of peripheral blood. The receptor source for this set is a woman in her sixties or seventies with active or convalescent COVID-19. Both conserved end residues are part of each CDR3. Each record gives: V gene, J gene, clone size, D gene, CDR3 DNA, CDR3 protein. D genes are given only for firm matches. Clone size, where shown, is once, few, many, or a class for clones that have expanded.

>TRBV5-1|TRBJ1-5|NA|TRBD1
TGCGCCAGCAGCTTTACAGGGGGGGGTAATCAGCCCCAGCATTTT
CASSFTGGGNQPQHF
>TRBV3-1/TRBV3-2|TRBJ2-7|NA|TRBD2
TGTGCCAGCAGCCAAGTAGCGGGTTACGAGCAGTACTTC
CASSQVAGYEQYF
>TRBV4-1|TRBJ2-1|NA|TRBD1
TGCGCCAGCAGCCAAGAGGGGGCAGGGGGCGAGCAGTTCTTC
CASSQEGAGGEQFF
>TRBV6-5|TRBJ2-3|NA|TRBD2
TGTGCCAGCAGTTACTCCAGCGGGGGGACAGATACGCAGTATTTT
CASSYSSGGTDTQYF
>TRBV7-3|TRBJ2-2|NA|TRBD2
TGTGCCAGCAGCCGCGGGGGGGCGAACACCGGGGAGCTGTTTTTT
CASSRGGANTGELFF
>TRBV5-1|TRBJ1-2|NA|NA
TGCGCCAGCAGCTTGGGTGTGGGCCACTATGGCTACACCTTC
CASSLGVGHYGYTF
>TRBV12-5|TRBJ2-1|NA|TRBD1
TGTGCTAGTGGTCCTCGAGGGGGCGGTAGCTCCTACAATGAGCAGTTCTTC
CASGPRGGGSSYNEQFF
>TRBV4-3|TRBJ1-2|NA|NA
TGCGCCAGCAGCCAAGAGCCCCCTATTTATGGCTACACCTTC
CASSQEPPIYGYTF
>TRBV12-3/TRBV12-4|TRBJ1-2|NA|NA
TGTGCCAGCAGTTTAACGGGTGGCTACACCTTC
CASSLTGGYTF
>TRBV11-2|TRBJ1-1|NA|NA
TGTGCCAGCAGCTTATGGGACACCACTGAAGCTTTCTTT
CASSLWDTTEAFF
>TRBV5-5|TRBJ2-7|NA|TRBD1
TGTGCCAGCAGCTTGGCAGGGGGCAGGGTCATCTACGAGCAGTACTTC
CASSLAGGRVIYEQYF
>TRBV4-1|TRBJ2-1|NA|NA
TGCGCCAGCAGCCAAGAAGCCGCACAGGTTTACAATGAGCAGTTCTTC
CASSQEAAQVYNEQFF
>TRBV7-3|TRBJ2-3|NA|TRBD2
TGTGCCAGCAGCCCTATTTCTAGCGGGGGCACAGATACGCAGTATTTT
CASSPISSGGTDTQYF
>TRBV5-4|TRBJ2-7|NA|NA
TGTGCCAGCAGCTTGGGGGGGGACGTCTACGAGCAGTACTTC
CASSLGGDVYEQYF
>TRBV6-2/TRBV6-3|TRBJ2-7|NA|TRBD2
TGTGCCAGCAGATACCTTAGCGGGGGAAGTTACGAGCAGTACTTC
CASRYLSGGSYEQYF
>TRBV18|TRBJ2-7|NA|TRBD1
TGTGCCAGCTCACCCCCGGGACAGGGGAACTACGAGCAGTACTTC
CASSPPGQGNYEQYF
>TRBV18|TRBJ2-7|NA|NA
TGTGCCAGCCCGACCGCCGAACAGGGAGGGGAGCAGTACTTC
CASPTAEQGGEQYF
>TRBV6-5|TRBJ1-4|NA|NA
TGTGCCAGCAGGATTAAGAGGACAGAGAAACTGTTTTTT
CASRIKRTEKLFF
>TRBV6-5|TRBJ1-2|NA|NA
TGTGCCAGCAGTTTCTCGACGGGGGGTGGTTCGAGTGGCTACACCTTC
CASSFSTGGGSSGYTF
>TRBV6-6|TRBJ1-5|NA|NA
TGTGCCAGCAGTTACTTGGGGGGGTATCAGCCCCAGCATTTT
CASSYLGGYQPQHF
>TRBV10-3|TRBJ1-5|few|NA
TGTGCCATCAGAGGGGACTCGAGCAATCAGCCCCAGCATTTT
CAIRGDSSNQPQHF
>TRBV7-2|TRBJ2-5|NA|TRBD2
TGTGCCAGCAGCTCCGTAGTGGGACTAGCCGGCCAAGAGACCCAGTACTTC
CASSSVVGLAGQETQYF
>TRBV25-1|TRBJ1-1|NA|NA
TGTGCCAGCAGTATACTACAGGGAACTGAAGCTTTCTTT
CASSILQGTEAFF
>TRBV11-2|TRBJ1-3|NA|NA
TGTGCCAGCAGCTTCGGGGTCTCTGGAAACACCATATATTTT
CASSFGVSGNTIYF
>TRBV6-6|TRBJ1-4|NA|TRBD1
TGTGCCAGCAGACCCGGGACAGGGGATGAAAAACTGTTTTTT
CASRPGTGDEKLFF
>TRBV5-6|TRBJ1-1|NA|NA
TGTGCCAGCAGCCAGGTCGGCTCCACTGAAGCTTTCTTT
CASSQVGSTEAFF
>TRBV12-5|TRBJ2-1|NA|NA
TGTGCTAGTGGTTTGGAACAGGTATCCAATGAGCAGTTCTTC
CASGLEQVSNEQFF
>TRBV6-2/TRBV6-3|TRBJ2-7|NA|TRBD1
TGTGCCAGCAGTTACTCGGACAGGGAGCCATACGAGCAGTACTTC
CASSYSDREPYEQYF
>TRBV6-5|TRBJ2-7|few|NA
TGTGCCAGCAGCCTAGAGACCTACGAGCAGTACTTC
CASSLETYEQYF
>TRBV25-1|TRBJ1-1|NA|NA
TGTGCCAGCAGTGCCGCAGGCAACACTGAAGCTTTCTTT
CASSAAGNTEAFF
>TRBV18|TRBJ2-3|once|TRBD1
TGTGCCAGCTCACCACCGAACCCGGACAGGGTTGTAAAAACAGATACGCAGTATTTT
CASSPPNPDRVVKTDTQYF
>TRBV5-1|TRBJ1-1|NA|NA
TGCGCCAGCAGCTTGGCCGAGGGTAAAGCTTTCTTT
CASSLAEGKAFF
>TRBV6-4|TRBJ2-1|few|TRBD1
TGTGCCAGCAGCCCTGCTGCCAGGGGGCGAAATGAGCAGTTCTTC
CASSPAARGRNEQFF
>TRBV3-1/TRBV3-2|TRBJ2-3|once|TRBD2
TGTGCCAGCAGCCAAGATTGGGGGGGAAGCACAGATACGCAGTATTTT
CASSQDWGGSTDTQYF
>TRBV6-5|TRBJ1-6|NA|TRBD1
TGTGCCAGCAGCCCCCGGGACAGGGCTTCACCCCTCCACTTT
CASSPRDRASPLHF
>TRBV9|TRBJ2-2|NA|NA
TGTGCCAGCAGCGTAGCATTGGCTCGGGGACTCGCTAACACCGGGGAGCTGTTTTTT
CASSVALARGLANTGELFF
>TRBV10-3|TRBJ1-3|NA|NA
TGTGCCATCTCCCGAAGAGGACAATCCGGAAACACCATATATTTT
CAISRRGQSGNTIYF
>TRBV3-1/TRBV3-2|TRBJ1-4|once|NA
TGTGCCAGCAGCGGGCTCAGTAGCGCAACTAATGAAAAACTGTTTTTT
CASSGLSSATNEKLFF
>TRBV7-3|TRBJ2-1|NA|NA
TGTGCCAGCAGCTCGACAGCTTACAATGAGCAGTTCTTC
CASSSTAYNEQFF
>TRBV6-2/TRBV6-3|TRBJ1-3|NA|NA
TGTGCCAGCAGTTATCAGGCTCGCGGAAACACCATATATTTT
CASSYQARGNTIYF